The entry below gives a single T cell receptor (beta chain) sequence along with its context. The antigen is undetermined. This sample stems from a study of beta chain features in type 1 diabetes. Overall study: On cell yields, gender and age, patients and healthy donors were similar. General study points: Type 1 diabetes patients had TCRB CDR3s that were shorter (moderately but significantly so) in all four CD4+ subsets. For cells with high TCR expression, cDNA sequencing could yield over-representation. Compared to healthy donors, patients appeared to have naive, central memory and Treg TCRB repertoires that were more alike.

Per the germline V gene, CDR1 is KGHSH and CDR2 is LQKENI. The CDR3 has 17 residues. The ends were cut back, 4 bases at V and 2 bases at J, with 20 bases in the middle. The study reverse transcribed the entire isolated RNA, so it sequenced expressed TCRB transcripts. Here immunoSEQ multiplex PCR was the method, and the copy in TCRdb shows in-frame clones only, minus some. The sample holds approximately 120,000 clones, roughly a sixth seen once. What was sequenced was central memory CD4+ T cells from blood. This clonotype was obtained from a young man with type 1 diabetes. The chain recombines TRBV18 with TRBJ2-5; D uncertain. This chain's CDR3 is CASSRIPLIGQQETQYF. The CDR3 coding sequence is TGTGCCAGCTCACGCATTCCCCTCATTGGGCAGCAAGAGACCCAGTACTTC.